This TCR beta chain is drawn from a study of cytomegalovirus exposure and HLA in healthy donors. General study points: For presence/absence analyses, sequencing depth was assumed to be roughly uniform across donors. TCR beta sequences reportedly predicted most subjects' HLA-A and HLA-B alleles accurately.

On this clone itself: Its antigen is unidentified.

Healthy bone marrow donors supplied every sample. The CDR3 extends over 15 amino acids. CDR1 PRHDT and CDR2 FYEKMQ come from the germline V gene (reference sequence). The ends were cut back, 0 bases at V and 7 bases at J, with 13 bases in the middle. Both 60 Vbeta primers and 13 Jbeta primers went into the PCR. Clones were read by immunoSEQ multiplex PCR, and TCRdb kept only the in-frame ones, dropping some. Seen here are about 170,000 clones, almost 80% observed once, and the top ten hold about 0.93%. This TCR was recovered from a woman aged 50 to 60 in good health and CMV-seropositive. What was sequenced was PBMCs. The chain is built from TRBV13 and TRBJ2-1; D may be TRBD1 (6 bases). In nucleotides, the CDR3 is TGTGCCAGCAGCTTAGGCGGACAGTACGGGAATGAGCAGTTCTTC. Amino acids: CASSLGGQYGNEQFF.